This TCR beta chain was documented in a study of CD8 T cells in Susac syndrome. Whole-study context: Fewer than ten of the sequenced Susac syndrome patients were in remission, and 5 or 6 had active disease. Study outcomes and limitations: The TCR sequencing and HLA analysis in the study involved a relatively small number of individuals, as the study acknowledged. Expansion of Susac CD8+ clones peaked in TEMRA cells and in active patients.

Sequencing of TCR beta was performed on blood CD8+ T cells and on blood CD4+ T cells. Roughly 0.5 to 1 ug RNA was reverse transcribed with random hexamers. TCRdb passed the immunoSEQ multiplex PCR reads through MiXCR, listing each CDR3 protein once. The table has more than 95,000 distinct CDR3 sequences, around 96% seen once. CDR1 is MRHNA and CDR2 is SNTAGT in the germline V gene. This CDR3 is built from 15 residues. Trimming removed 0 bases at V and 2 bases at J, with 9 bases between. As to this clonotype: Its specificity is unknown.

This receptor was taken from a human donor with Susac syndrome. The specimen sequenced was CD8+ T cells from PBMCs. The rearrangement uses TRBV6-4 and TRBJ2-3, with D perhaps being TRBD1 or TRBD2 (6 bases each). CDR3: CASSDSSGATDTQYF. The DNA of the CDR3 is TGTGCCAGCAGTGACTCGTCGGGGGCCACAGATACGCAGTATTTT.